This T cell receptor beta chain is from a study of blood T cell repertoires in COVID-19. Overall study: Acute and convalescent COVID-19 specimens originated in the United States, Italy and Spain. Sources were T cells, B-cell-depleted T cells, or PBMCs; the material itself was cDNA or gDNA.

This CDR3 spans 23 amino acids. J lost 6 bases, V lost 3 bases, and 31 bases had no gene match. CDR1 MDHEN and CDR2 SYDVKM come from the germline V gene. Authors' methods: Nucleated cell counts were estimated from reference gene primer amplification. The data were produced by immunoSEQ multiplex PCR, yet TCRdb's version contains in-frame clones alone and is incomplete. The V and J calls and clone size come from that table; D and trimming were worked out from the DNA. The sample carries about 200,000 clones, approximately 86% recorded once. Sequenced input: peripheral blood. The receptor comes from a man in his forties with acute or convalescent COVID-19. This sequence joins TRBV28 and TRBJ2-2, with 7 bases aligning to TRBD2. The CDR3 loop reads CASSLPGPRTGRAGQYNPGELFF. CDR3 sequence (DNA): TGTGCCAGCAGTTTGCCTGGGCCCCGGACGGGTCGAGCGGGGCAGTACAATCCCGGGGAGCTGTTTTTT.